These 23 T cell receptor beta chains share one sample of origin, sequenced in a study of cytomegalovirus exposure and HLA in healthy donors. PCR used 60 Vbeta primers and 13 Jbeta primers. TCRdb's copy holds only in-frame clones and misses some; the assay was immunoSEQ multiplex PCR. The profile shows 100,000 to 150,000 clones, 77% of them singletons. The sample taken for sequencing was PBMCs. The receptors come from a woman in her 40s in good health and CMV-seropositive.

V and J are TRBV10-1 and TRBJ2-3; 7 nucleotides agree with TRBD2. The CDR3 totals 11 residues. The trim removed 5 bases at V and 8 bases at J, leaving 1 base unmatched. Germline lookup yields CDR1 WNHNN and CDR2 SYGVQD (reference sequence). CDR3 coding DNA: TGCGCCAGCAGTACGGGAGGTACGCAGTATTTT. Encoded protein: CASSTGGTQYF.

CDR3: CAWSPSTGREQYF. CDR3 coding DNA: TGTGCCTGGAGCCCGTCCACAGGACGCGAGCAGTACTTC. This chain uses TRBV30 with TRBJ2-7; tentative D call: TRBD1 (5 bases). V lost 3 bases to trimming and J lost 6 bases, with 15 bases between them. The CDR3 length is 13 residues. The germline V gene has CDR1 GTSNPN and CDR2 SVGIG (reference sequence).

The J gene is TRBJ2-1, the V gene TRBV28; 7 bases agree with TRBD2. Trimming cost V 7 bases and J 5 bases; bases outside gene matches: 8. The germline gives CDR1 MDHEN, CDR2 SYDVKM. The CDR3 contains 14 residues. The CDR3 DNA follows: TGTGCCAGCACAGGTGCGGGAGCGCACAATGAGCAGTTCTTC. This sequence encodes CASTGAGAHNEQFF.

V is TRBV19 and J is TRBJ2-1; 13 bases line up with TRBD2. V lost 4 bases to trimming and J lost 9 bases; unmatched junction nucleotides: 9. Germline V CDR1 and CDR2: LNHDA, SQIVND (reference sequence). There are 16 residues in the CDR3. The CDR3 region has the DNA TGTGCCAGTAGTACTTCTCGACTAGCGGGAGGTCTTGAGCAGTTCTTC. It encodes CASSTSRLAGGLEQFF.

This clone has just a few counts. The chain has TRBV4-2 and TRBJ2-6, with TRBD2 matching 7 bases. The CDR3 runs to 18 residues. CDR1 is LGHNA and CDR2 is YNFKEQ in the germline V gene. The ends lost 4 bases at V and 4 bases at J; junction bases unmatched: 13. The CDR3 is CASSPRSGLVPGANVLTF. CDR3 nucleotides: TGTGCCAGCAGCCCCCGCTCCGGACTAGTTCCCGGGGCCAACGTCCTGACTTTC.

V and J are TRBV10-3 and TRBJ2-1, with 11 positions matching TRBD2. The V gene end was trimmed by 2 bases and the J gene end by 6 bases; junction bases not matched to a gene: 0. Germline V gene data show CDR1 as ENHRY and CDR2 as SYGVKD. The CDR3 contains 14 residues. CDR3 sequence (DNA): TGTGCCATCAGTGAGGGACTAGCGGGCAATGAGCAGTTCTTC. This codes for CAISEGLAGNEQFF.

The chain carries TRBV2 and TRBJ1-1; D is uncertain. V was pared by 2 bases and J by 3 bases, with 10 bases between. This CDR3 comprises 14 residues. Germline CDR1 reads SNHLY; CDR2 reads FYNNEI. CDR3 loop: CASSENRRHTEAFF. The DNA for the CDR3 is TGTGCCAGCAGTGAAAATAGGAGACACACTGAAGCTTTCTTT.

This clone came up a few times. The CDR3 nucleotides are TGCGCCAGCAGCCAAGGAACCGGGAGGACGAGGGACTTCCCCTACAATGAGCAGTTCTTC. Its translation is CASSQGTGRTRDFPYNEQFF. The chain joins TRBV4-1 to TRBJ2-1, with 7 nucleotides matching TRBD2. Germline V gene lookup returns CDR1 MGHRA and CDR2 YSYEKL. The V and J ends lost 1 base and 2 bases, in that order; junction bases with no gene match: 17. This CDR3 has 20 residues.

This chain links TRBV27 with TRBJ1-2; 11 positions agree with TRBD1. The CDR3 runs 15 residues. The V and J ends lost 1 base and 7 bases, in that order; junction bases with no gene match: 5. The germline gives CDR1 MNHEY, CDR2 SMNVEV (reference sequence). The CDR3 region has the DNA TGTGCCAGCAGTTTATTAGGACAGGGGGCGCGTGGCTACACCTTC. It specifies CASSLLGQGARGYTF.

The chain has TRBV19 and TRBJ2-7; TRBD2 matches 8 bases. The CDR3 totals 15 residues. CDR1 and CDR2 from the germline V gene are LNHDA and SQIVND (reference sequence). The J segment lost 0 bases and the V segment lost 3 bases, leaving 4 bases of the junction unmatched. The CDR3 reads CASSISAGASYEQYF. The CDR3, as DNA: TGTGCCAGTAGTATCTCAGCGGGGGCCTCCTACGAGCAGTACTTC.

A word on this clone: A junction boundary mismatches the germline segment, possibly from a read error. Other DNA sequences of this sample code for an identical CDR3. The rearrangement joins TRBV28 to TRBJ1-1; a possible D gene is TRBD1 (6 bases). The CDR3 sequence is 15 residues long. The germline V gene has CDR1 MDHEN and CDR2 SYDVKM. CDR3 sequence (DNA): TGTGCCAGCAGCGTTAGTTGGGGCCGGGACACTGAGGCTTTCTTT. Translating gives CASSVSWGRDTEAFF.

The CDR3 spells CAWSGQINTEAFF. In DNA, the CDR3 is TGTGCCTGGAGTGGACAGATTAACACTGAAGCTTTCTTT. The rearrangement links TRBV30 to TRBJ1-1; tentative D call: TRBD1 (5 bases). V was trimmed by 1 base and J by 2 bases, leaving 8 bases between them. CDR3 size: 13 residues. Germline CDR1 GTSNPN, CDR2 SVGIG (reference sequence). The full variable domain, with the rest looked up from reference TRBV30 and TRBJ1-1, is SQTIHQWPATLVQPVGSPLSLECTVEGTSNPNLYWYRQAAGRGLQLLFYSVGIGQISSEVPQNLSASRPQDRQFILSSKKLLLSDSGFYLCAWSGQINTEAFFGQGTRLTVV.

The chain has TRBV10-3 and TRBJ2-2; a possible D gene is TRBD1 (5 bases). Trimming pared 6 bases from V and 3 bases from J, leaving 11 bases between. Germline assignment: CDR1 ENHRY and CDR2 SYGVKD. The length of the CDR3 is 14 residues. CDR3 sequence: CAISSTVDTGELFF. The DNA of the CDR3 is TGTGCCATCAGCTCGACAGTAGACACCGGGGAGCTGTTTTTT.

Only one count was recorded for this clone. The chain employs TRBV6-5 and TRBJ2-7, with D possibly being TRBD2 (5 bases). The CDR3 totals 14 residues. Trimming took off 7 bases at V and 0 bases at J, with 13 bases between the two ends. From germline, CDR1 is MNHEY and CDR2 SVGAGI. The CDR3: CASKPGIFSYEQYF. DNA of the CDR3: TGTGCCAGCAAGCCGGGAATTTTCTCCTACGAGCAGTACTTC.

A note on this clone: The same CDR3 is also encoded by other DNA sequences in this sample. The CDR3 reads CASSYSPGVTEAFF. The CDR3 DNA reads TGTGCCAGCAGTTACTCGCCCGGAGTCACTGAAGCTTTCTTT. The genes are TRBV6-5 and TRBJ1-1; unclear D gene. This CDR3 spans 14 amino acids. CDR1 and CDR2 from the germline V gene are MNHEY and SVGAGI. V lost 0 bases and J lost 4, with 9 bases in between.

V and J are TRBV5-1 and TRBJ2-3, with D hard to call. In germline, CDR1 is SGHRS, CDR2 YFSETQ. V was shortened by 4 bases and J by 3 bases, with 12 bases between the two germline ends. The CDR3 extends over 14 amino acids. The CDR3 spells CASSPSAGTDTQYF. As DNA, the CDR3 is TGCGCCAGCAGCCCGAGTGCAGGAACAGATACGCAGTATTTT.

The rearrangement joins TRBV6-1 to TRBJ2-7, with TRBD1 identical over 7 bases. V shed 5 bases and J 2 bases; nucleotides not matched to a gene: 9. This CDR3 comprises 15 residues. CDR1 and CDR2 (germline): MNHNS, SASEGT. The CDR3 nucleotides are TGTGCCAGCAGTCCGACAGACAGGGCGGCCTACGAGCAGTACTTC. Its protein product is CASSPTDRAAYEQYF.

The gene calls are TRBV5-6 and TRBJ2-3; 7 nucleotides align to TRBD2. The CDR3 consists of 16 residues. Germline loops: CDR1 SGHDT, CDR2 YYEEEE. The ends lost 4 bases at V and 0 bases at J; junction bases unmatched: 8. The CDR3 region is CASSLEGRASTDTQYF. CDR3 nucleotide sequence: TGTGCCAGCAGCCTGGAGGGGAGGGCTAGCACAGATACGCAGTATTTT.

V and J are TRBV4-1 and TRBJ2-5; TRBD2 matches at 10 bases. The length of the CDR3 is 17 residues. V shed 1 base, J shed 5 bases, and the junction held 10 bases outside the gene matches. Germline lookup yields CDR1 MGHRA and CDR2 YSYEKL. CDR3 nucleotide sequence: TGCGCCAGCAGCCAAGCCCTTAGCGGGAGGCGGTATGAGACCCAGTACTTC. This translates into CASSQALSGRRYETQYF.

The J gene is TRBJ1-5, the V gene TRBV6-5; D call uncertain. Trimming took 5 bases from V and 5 from J, leaving 13 bases between them. The germline V gene has CDR1 MNHEY and CDR2 SVGAGI. This CDR3 is 14 amino acids long. The CDR3 bases are TGTGCCAGCAGTAAGACTTTTTACCATCAGCCCCAGCATTTT. Protein product: CASSKTFYHQPQHF.

The chain is built from TRBV2 and TRBJ1-4; 10 nucleotides agree with TRBD1. V was clipped by 3 bases and J by 9 bases; unmatched bases: 7. In germline, CDR1 is SNHLY, CDR2 FYNNEI. The CDR3 consists of 15 residues. The CDR3 region is CASSELTGGPKKLFF. CDR3 nucleotides: TGTGCCAGCAGTGAGCTGACAGGGGGCCCCAAAAAACTGTTTTTT.

The chain links TRBV7-7 to TRBJ2-5; TRBD2 might be the D (5 bases). Germline CDR1 is SSHAT and CDR2 is FNYEAQ (reference sequence). Trimming cost V 0 bases and J 5 bases, with 7 bases left between them. The CDR3 is made up of 13 amino acids. The CDR3 sequence: CASSLATGETQYF. CDR3 bases: TGTGCCAGCAGCTTAGCTACGGGGGAGACCCAGTACTTC.

The table lists this clone with a few counts. The rearrangement uses TRBV7-2 and TRBJ2-3, with 7 bases identical to TRBD2. The CDR3 contains 16 residues. With V trimmed by 4 bases and J by 5 bases, 12 bases remained unmatched. The germline gives CDR1 SGHTA, CDR2 FQGNSA. CDR3 protein: CASSWGAGRLGDTQYF. The DNA of the CDR3 is TGTGCCAGCAGCTGGGGAGCGGGAAGGCTAGGAGATACGCAGTATTTT.